These T cell receptor beta chains were read from a single sample in a study of blood T cells in healthy people across ages. One entry per CDR3 protein results from TCRdb running MiXCR on the 5' RACE reads. This sample has about 400,000 distinct CDR3 sequences, with 45% to 65% found just once. The material sequenced was blood. Source of these receptors: a man aged 55 to 69 in good health. Each CDR3 is given with its conserved first and last residue. A D gene is named only where the DNA matches it firmly. Not every row has a clone size; where given, it reads once, few, many or a size class.

clone_size	v_call	d_call	j_call	cdr3_nt	cdr3_aa
NA	TRBV24-1	TRBD1	TRBJ2-1	TGTGCCACCAGTGGACAGGGGGCGGATGAGCAGTTCTTC	CATSGQGADEQFF
few	TRBV6-2/TRBV6-3	NA	TRBJ2-3	TGTGCCAGCAGTTACTCGAGTAGGGCGGGCACAGATACGCAGTATTTT	CASSYSSRAGTDTQYF
few	TRBV18	NA	TRBJ1-5	TGTGCCAGCTCCCGGGACGATAGCAATCAGCCCCAGCATTTT	CASSRDDSNQPQHF
NA	TRBV12-3/TRBV12-4	NA	TRBJ2-3	TGTGCCAGCAGTTTAGGGGACGCCGCAGATACGCAGTATTTT	CASSLGDAADTQYF
NA	TRBV28	TRBD1	TRBJ1-1	TGTGCCAGCAGTAAGGGACAGGGGCACACTGAAGCTTTCTTT	CASSKGQGHTEAFF
few	TRBV29-1	NA	TRBJ1-4	TGCAGCGTCAGGGGCACGGGGAAACTGTTTTTT	CSVRGTGKLFF
NA	TRBV9	NA	TRBJ1-4	TGTGCCAGCAGCGTAGGGCAAGGTCGTACTAATGAAAAACTGTTTTTT	CASSVGQGRTNEKLFF
few	TRBV7-3	NA	TRBJ2-3	TGTGCCAGCAGCTTAACTGATCCCGGGAGCACAGATACGCAGTATTTT	CASSLTDPGSTDTQYF
NA	TRBV7-2	TRBD2	TRBJ2-1	TGTGCCAGCAGCCGCGATACTAGCGGGGGGGCGAATGAGCAGTTCTTC	CASSRDTSGGANEQFF
few	TRBV20-1	TRBD1	TRBJ2-1	TGCAGTGCTGGAACCGGACAGGGCTCCTACAATGAGCAGTTCTTC	CSAGTGQGSYNEQFF
NA	TRBV6-5	NA	TRBJ1-4	TGTGCCAGCAGTCCCAGCCTTCTGGCTAATGAAAAACTGTTTTTT	CASSPSLLANEKLFF
NA	TRBV5-1	TRBD1	TRBJ2-5	TGCGCCAGCAGCTGGACAGGGCGGAATGAGCAGTACTTC	CASSWTGRNEQYF
NA	TRBV2	NA	TRBJ2-5	TGTGCCAGCAGTGGGGAGGTGCGGGAGACCCAGTACTTC	CASSGEVRETQYF
few	TRBV10-3	TRBD2	TRBJ2-7	TGTGCCATCAGTGAGTTGAAGGCGGGGGTCTCCTACGAGCAGTACTTC	CAISELKAGVSYEQYF
NA	TRBV6-2/TRBV6-3	NA	TRBJ1-1	TGTGCCAGCATCCACAGGGTGAAGATGAACACTGAAGCTTTCTTT	CASIHRVKMNTEAFF
few	TRBV7-2	NA	TRBJ1-5	TGTGCCAGCAGCTTAGACGGCCGGGGCGGGGAGCCCCAGCATTTT	CASSLDGRGGEPQHF
NA	TRBV5-1	NA	TRBJ2-1	TGCGCCAGCAGCATCCTCCTCGGCGCCAATGAGCAGTTCTTC	CASSILLGANEQFF
many	TRBV7-2	NA	TRBJ2-5	TGTGCCAGCAGCAACGGGGGTAGGATAGAGACCCAGTACTTC	CASSNGGRIETQYF
few	TRBV20-1	TRBD1	TRBJ2-1	TGCAGTGCTACCGGGACAGGGGCCTCACAGAGCTCCTACAATGAGCAGTTCTTC	CSATGTGASQSSYNEQFF
few	TRBV19	TRBD2	TRBJ2-4	TGTGCCAGTAGTATATCCATGGCTAGCGGGGGAACCAAAAACATTCAGTACTTC	CASSISMASGGTKNIQYF
NA	TRBV5-1	TRBD1	TRBJ2-4	TGCGCCAGCAGCTTGGCCGGGACAGGGATTCAGTACTTC	CASSLAGTGIQYF
NA	TRBV10-3	TRBD1	TRBJ1-2	TGTGCCATCACTCGGACAGGGACAAACTATGGCTACACCTTC	CAITRTGTNYGYTF
NA	TRBV27	TRBD2	TRBJ2-1	TGTGCCAGCCGTAAGGGGGAGCGGGAGGGATACAATGAGCAGTTCTTC	CASRKGEREGYNEQFF
many	TRBV29-1	NA	TRBJ2-1	TGCAGCGTTGACTTAGAGGGCAATGAGCAGTTCTTC	CSVDLEGNEQFF
many	TRBV3-1	NA	TRBJ1-1	TGTGCCAGCAGCCAACTGAACACTGAAGCTTTCTTT	CASSQLNTEAFF
few	TRBV6-2/TRBV6-3	NA	TRBJ1-2	TGTGCCAGCAGTTACTCGGGGAAACCTAACTATGGCTACACCTTC	CASSYSGKPNYGYTF
NA	TRBV5-1	TRBD2	TRBJ2-3	TGCGCCAGCAGCTACCAGACTAGCGGGCCAGGGGATACGCAGTATTTT	CASSYQTSGPGDTQYF
NA	TRBV4-1	NA	TRBJ2-1	TGCGCCAGCACTCCCGACAGGGGACGGGGGGAGACCCAGTTCTTC	CASTPDRGRGETQFF
few	TRBV5-4	NA	TRBJ2-7	TGTGCCAGCAGCTTGGGTCGGACAGACTCCTACGAGCAGTACTTC	CASSLGRTDSYEQYF
once	TRBV20-1	NA	TRBJ1-4	TGCAGTGCTAGATCACGGACCGACCGGCAACTTTGTGAAAAACTGTTTTTT	CSARSRTDRQLCEKLFF
few	TRBV7-2	TRBD2	TRBJ2-3	TGTGCCAGCAGCCCCCGCGGGGGGAGGGGTGGCGATACGCAGTATTTT	CASSPRGGRGGDTQYF
few	TRBV30	NA	TRBJ2-1	TGTGCCTGGAGAATTATGGATGAGCAGTTCTTC	CAWRIMDEQFF
NA	TRBV9	NA	TRBJ2-1	TGTGCTAGCAGCGTAGTTGCGGCATCCTACAATGAGCAGTTCTTC	CASSVVAASYNEQFF
once	TRBV25-1	NA	TRBJ2-4	TGTGCCAGCAGTTCCGGTCCCCAAAACATTCAGTACTTC	CASSSGPQNIQYF
NA	TRBV7-6	TRBD2	TRBJ2-5	TGTGCCAGCAGCTTAGTCCCTAGCGGGGGGGCTATAGAGACCCAGTACTTC	CASSLVPSGGAIETQYF
few	TRBV7-2	TRBD2	TRBJ2-7	TGTGCCAGCAGCACACTTAGGGCGTCGGGACTAGCGGGCAACTACGAGCAGTACTTC	CASSTLRASGLAGNYEQYF
NA	TRBV24-1	NA	TRBJ2-4	TGTGCCACCAGTGTACCAGGGCTAGCCAAAAACATTCAGTACTTC	CATSVPGLAKNIQYF
NA	TRBV6-1	NA	TRBJ2-3	TGTGCCAGCAGTTCTGGGTCCGTAACGGATACGCAGTATTTT	CASSSGSVTDTQYF
NA	TRBV5-1	NA	TRBJ2-1	TGCGCCAGCAGCGCACTCGCAGACAATGAGCAGTTCTTC	CASSALADNEQFF
few	TRBV10-3	NA	TRBJ1-2	TGTGCCACCCGATCTGGATCGGGCTACACCTTC	CATRSGSGYTF
many	TRBV7-2	NA	TRBJ2-5	TGTGCCAGCAGCTTACTACGGGAAGAGACCCAGTACTTC	CASSLLREETQYF
NA	TRBV4-3	NA	TRBJ1-4	TGCGCCAGCAGCCAAGGAAGGGACGGCGGTGAAAAACTGTTTTTT	CASSQGRDGGEKLFF
NA	TRBV5-1	NA	TRBJ2-7	TGCGCCAGCAGCTTGGATGCTAGCGTCTACTACGAGCAGTACTTC	CASSLDASVYYEQYF
few	TRBV5-1	TRBD2	TRBJ2-1	TGCGCCAGCAGCTTGGCCCCGGGACTAGCGGCTACCTACAATGAGCAGTTCTTC	CASSLAPGLAATYNEQFF
NA	TRBV6-6	NA	TRBJ2-7	TGTGCCAGCAGTTACTCGATCGAGACGGCCTTTTACGAGCAGTACTTC	CASSYSIETAFYEQYF
NA	TRBV7-2	NA	TRBJ1-2	TGTGCCAGCAGCCCGAACGACAGCGTCTATGGCTACACCTTC	CASSPNDSVYGYTF
NA	TRBV20-1	NA	TRBJ1-2	TGCAGTGCTCCAGGGAACTATGGCTACACCTTC	CSAPGNYGYTF
once	TRBV6-4	TRBD2	TRBJ2-1	TGTGCCAGCAGTGACAAGATAGCGGGAGCCAATGAGCGGTTCTTC	CASSDKIAGANERFF
NA	TRBV11-2	TRBD2	TRBJ2-3	TGTGCCAGCACCCTGTCTAGCGGGGGGGGTGATACGCAGTATTTT	CASTLSSGGGDTQYF
few	TRBV24-1	NA	TRBJ2-3	TGTGCCACCAGTGATCCGACAGTCCTGGATACGCAGTATTTT	CATSDPTVLDTQYF
many	TRBV20-1	TRBD2	TRBJ2-7	TGCAGTGCTTCACGGGGGGGCCTTTCGAACGAGCAGTACTTC	CSASRGGLSNEQYF
few	TRBV2	NA	TRBJ1-2	TGTGCCTCGCTCGCTGAGGCTACGGCCCGGTATGGCTACACCTTC	CASLAEATARYGYTF
few	TRBV12-3/TRBV12-4	TRBD1	TRBJ2-2	TGTGCCAGCAGTCTGACAGGGTCCCGGGAGCTGTTTTTT	CASSLTGSRELFF
NA	TRBV4-3	NA	TRBJ1-2	TGCGCCAGCAGCCAAGGGACAGACCTATATGGCTACACCTTC	CASSQGTDLYGYTF
many	TRBV12-3/TRBV12-4	NA	TRBJ2-7	TGTGCCAGCAGTCACCTCAACGAGCAGTACTTC	CASSHLNEQYF
few	TRBV5-1	NA	TRBJ2-1	TGCGCCAGCAGCTCCCATCCCGGCTACAATGAGCAGTTCTTC	CASSSHPGYNEQFF
few	TRBV6-2/TRBV6-3	NA	TRBJ1-5	TGTGCCAGCGGATTTAATCAGCCCCAGCATTTT	CASGFNQPQHF
NA	TRBV20-1	TRBD2	TRBJ2-3	TGCAGTGCTACCCCACCTAGCGGGCGCACAGATACGCAGTATTTT	CSATPPSGRTDTQYF
NA	TRBV6-2/TRBV6-3	NA	TRBJ2-7	TGTGCCAGCAGTTACTCACTTGGACGGAGCTCCTACAATGAGCAGTACTTC	CASSYSLGRSSYNEQYF